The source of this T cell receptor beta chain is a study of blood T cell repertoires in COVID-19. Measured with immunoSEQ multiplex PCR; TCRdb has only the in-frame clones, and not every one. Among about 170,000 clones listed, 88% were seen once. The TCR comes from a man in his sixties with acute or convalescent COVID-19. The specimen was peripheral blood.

This chain's CDR3 is CATSWGGADSTDTQYF. The CDR3 DNA reads TGTGCCACCTCGTGGGGGGGTGCGGATAGCACAGATACGCAGTATTTT. The chain links TRBV6-4 to TRBJ2-3; TRBD2 matches at 7 bases. Germline CDR1 is MRHNA and CDR2 is SNTAGT. Germline trimming cut 10 bases from V and 0 bases from J; bases unmatched to any gene: 13. The CDR3 length is 16 residues.